Following are 8 T cell receptor beta chains from one sample sequenced in a study of CD8+CD57+ T cells in acquired aplastic anemia (dated by TCRdb to about 2018). The sequencer listed for this sample is Illumina HiSeq 2000. Genomic DNA was used as template for profiling of TCR beta VDJ combinations and CDR3 sequences. The raw public data were reprocessed by TCRdb itself: fastp quality trimming at Q25, MiXCR clonotype calling, in-frame beta chains only. Rows matching on CDR3 protein sequence are summarized as one entry with the most common DNA and genes. The sample yields about 420,000 distinct CDR3 sequences; 65% to 75% were counted once. The ten biggest clones cover 3% to 5% of the sample. Sequencing was done on a sample of sorted CD4+, CD8+, or CD8+CD57+ T cells (not recorded which) from PBMCs. The receptors derive from a human donor in good health, serving as a control.

This chain uses TRBV29-1 with TRBJ1-1; D is perhaps TRBD1 (5 bases). Germline lookup yields CDR1 SQVTM and CDR2 ANQGSEA. The CDR3 length is 14 residues. V gave up 6 bases and J gave up 1 base, with 15 bases separating them. The CDR3 spells CSVLPIGQNTEAFF. CDR3 sequence (DNA): TGCAGCGTCCTGCCTATAGGACAGAACACTGAAGCTTTCTTT.

The rearrangement joins TRBV10-2 to TRBJ1-5; possible D gene TRBD1, 5 bases. The DNA end is a closer match to TRBJ2-3, so the J assignment may be wrong. The CDR3 spans 13 residues. CDR1 and CDR2 from the germline V gene are WSHSY and SAAADI. The CDR3, as DNA: TGCGCCAGCAGTGGTCCTGCGACAGAGCCGCAGTATTTT. Translation: CASSGPATEPQYF.

As concerns this clonotype: A much larger clonotype is one base distant, so this may be a read error. No conserved phenylalanine or tryptophan ends this CDR3, so it is likely a read error. The chain has TRBV3-1 and TRBJ1-3; no firm D call. Per the germline V gene, CDR1 is LGHDT and CDR2 is YNNKEL (reference sequence). V was trimmed by 0 bases and J by 3 bases, leaving 3 bases between them. The CDR3 contains 13 residues. This CDR3 is CASSQEVGNTIYL. In DNA, the CDR3 is TGTGCCAGCAGCCAAGAAGTTGGAAACACCATATATCTT.

As concerns this clonotype: Germline and junction disagree at one end, which may indicate a read error. V and J are TRBV7-9 and TRBJ2-7; 7 bases align to TRBD2. This CDR3 is 14 amino acids long. CDR1 SEHNR and CDR2 FQNEAQ come from the germline V gene (reference sequence). CDR3 residues: CASRPSPGDYEPYF. The CDR3 DNA sequence: TGTGCCAGCAGACCTTCGCCGGGGGACTACGAGCCGTACTTC.

Note on this clonotype: At one end the junction does not follow the germline gene, possibly because of a read error. The J gene is TRBJ1-6, the V gene TRBV7-9; D uncertain. There are 14 residues in the CDR3. Germline V gives CDR1 SEHNR, CDR2 FQNEAQ (reference sequence). The CDR3: CASSAGGSDSPVHF. The CDR3 region has the DNA TGTGCCAGCAGCGCGGGTGGTTCGGACTCACCCGTCCACTTT. Complete variable domain (other parts from reference TRBV7-9 and TRBJ1-6): DTGVSQNPRHKITKRGQNVTFRCDPISEHNRLYWYRQTLGQGPEFLTYFQNEAQLEKSRLLSDRFSAERPKGSFSTLEIQRTEQGDSAMYLCASSAGGSDSPVHFGNGTRLTVT.

The chain links TRBV7-3 to TRBJ2-1, with 7 nucleotides matching TRBD1. Germline V gene sequence: CDR1 SGHTA, CDR2 FQGTGA. The CDR3 extends over 14 amino acids. The trim removed 5 bases at V and 16 bases at J, leaving 17 bases unmatched. In nucleotides, the CDR3 is TGTGCCAGCAGCAACCGACAGGGCTGCGAGCAGTACTTCTTC. As protein: CASSNRQGCEQYFF.

The chain uses TRBV5-1 and TRBJ2-1; 8 bases fit TRBD2. Germline trimming cut 3 bases from V and 2 bases from J; bases unmatched to any gene: 13. CDR3 length: 18 amino acids. CDR1 and CDR2 from the germline V gene are SGHRS and YFSETQ. In DNA, the CDR3 is TGCGCCAGCAGCTACTACACAACTACTAGCGGAGCCTACAATGAGCAGTTCTTC. It encodes CASSYYTTTSGAYNEQFF.

The chain employs TRBV7-6 and TRBJ2-7; no clear D. Germline lookup yields CDR1 SGHVS and CDR2 FNYEAQ. V was pared by 6 bases and J by 2 bases, with 11 bases between. CDR3 size: 13 residues. In DNA form, the CDR3 reads TGTGCCAGCAGTACAGACATTCCCTACGAGCAGTACTTC. This gives the protein CASSTDIPYEQYF.